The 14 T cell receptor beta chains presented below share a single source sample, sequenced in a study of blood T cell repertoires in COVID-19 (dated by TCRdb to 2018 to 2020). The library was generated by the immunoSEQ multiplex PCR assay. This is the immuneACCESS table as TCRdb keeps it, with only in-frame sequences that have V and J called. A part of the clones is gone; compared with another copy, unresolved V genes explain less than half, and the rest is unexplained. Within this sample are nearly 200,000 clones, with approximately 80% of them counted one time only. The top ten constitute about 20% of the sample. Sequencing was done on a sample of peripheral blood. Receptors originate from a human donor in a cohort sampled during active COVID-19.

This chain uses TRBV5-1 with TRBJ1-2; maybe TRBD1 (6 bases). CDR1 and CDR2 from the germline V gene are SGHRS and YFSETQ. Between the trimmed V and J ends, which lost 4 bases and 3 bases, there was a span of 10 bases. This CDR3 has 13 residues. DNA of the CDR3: TGCGCCAGCAGCACGACAGGAGACTATGGCTACACCTTC. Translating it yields CASSTTGDYGYTF. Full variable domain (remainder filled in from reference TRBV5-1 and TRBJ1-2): KAGVTQTPRYLIKTRGQQVTLSCSPISGHRSVSWYQQTPGQGLQFLFEYFSETQRNKGNFPGRFSGRQFSNSRSEMNVSTLELGDSALYLCASSTTGDYGYTFGSGTRLTVV.

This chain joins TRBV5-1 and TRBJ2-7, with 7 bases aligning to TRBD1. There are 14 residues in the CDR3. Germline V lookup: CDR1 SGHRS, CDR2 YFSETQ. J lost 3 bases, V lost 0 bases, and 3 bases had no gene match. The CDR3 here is CASSLAGQLYEQYF. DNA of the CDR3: TGCGCCAGCAGCTTGGCGGGACAGCTCTACGAGCAGTACTTC.

CDR3 loop: CASSQDPPGNNYGYTF. CDR3 nucleotide sequence: TGCGCCAGCAGCCAAGATCCTCCAGGGAACAACTATGGCTACACCTTC. The chain couples TRBV4-1 to TRBJ1-2, with a tentative D call TRBD1 (5 bases). CDR3 length: 16 amino acids. V was pared by 0 bases and J by 2 bases, with 13 bases between. From germline, CDR1 is MGHRA and CDR2 YSYEKL.

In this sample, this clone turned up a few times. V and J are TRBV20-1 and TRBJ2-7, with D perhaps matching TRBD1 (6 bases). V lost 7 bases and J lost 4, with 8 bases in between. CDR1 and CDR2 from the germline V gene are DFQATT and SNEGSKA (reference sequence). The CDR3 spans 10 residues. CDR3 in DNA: TGCAGTGGTCAGGGGTACGAGCAGTACTTC. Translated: CSGQGYEQYF.

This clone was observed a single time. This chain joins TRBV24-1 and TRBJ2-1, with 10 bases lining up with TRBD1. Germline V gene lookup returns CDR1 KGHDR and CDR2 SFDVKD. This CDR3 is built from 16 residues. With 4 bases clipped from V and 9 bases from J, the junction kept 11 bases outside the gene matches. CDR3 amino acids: CATSESGTGVIGEQFF. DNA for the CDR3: TGTGCCACCAGTGAATCCGGGACAGGGGTGATAGGTGAGCAGTTCTTC.

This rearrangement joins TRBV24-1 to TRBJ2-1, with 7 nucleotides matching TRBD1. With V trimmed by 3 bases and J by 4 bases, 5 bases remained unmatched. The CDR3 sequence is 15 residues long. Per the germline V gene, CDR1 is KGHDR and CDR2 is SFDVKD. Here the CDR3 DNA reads TGTGCCACCAGTGATCTAAGACAGGGTTACAATGAGCAGTTCTTC. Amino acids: CATSDLRQGYNEQFF.

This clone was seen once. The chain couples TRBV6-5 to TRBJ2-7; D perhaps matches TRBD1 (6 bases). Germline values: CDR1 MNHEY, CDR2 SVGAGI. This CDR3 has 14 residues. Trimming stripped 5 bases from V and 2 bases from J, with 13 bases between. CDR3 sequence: CASSNRVMPYEQYV. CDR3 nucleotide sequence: TGTGCCAGCAGTAACAGGGTCATGCCCTACGAGCAGTACGTC.

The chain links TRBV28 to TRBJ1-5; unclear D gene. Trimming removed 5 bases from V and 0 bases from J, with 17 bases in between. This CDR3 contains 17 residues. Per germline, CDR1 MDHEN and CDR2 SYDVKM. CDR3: CASSPPGVHGSNQPQHF. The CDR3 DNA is TGTGCCAGCAGTCCCCCGGGAGTGCACGGTAGCAATCAGCCCCAGCATTTT.

The CDR3 DNA sequence: TGTGCCAGCAGTTTTGCGGACACCATATATTTT. It encodes CASSFADTIYF. This chain connects TRBV7-9 to TRBJ1-3; D gene unclear. Germline CDR1 and CDR2: SEHNR and FQNEAQ (reference sequence). V lost 6 bases, J lost 8 bases, and 8 bases lay in between. This CDR3 has 11 amino acids.

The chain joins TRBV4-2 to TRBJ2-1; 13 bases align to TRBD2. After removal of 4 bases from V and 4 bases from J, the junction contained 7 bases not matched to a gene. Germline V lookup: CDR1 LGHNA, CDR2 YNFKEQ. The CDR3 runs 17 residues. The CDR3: CASSRGLAGVNYNEQFF. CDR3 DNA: TGTGCCAGCAGCCGCGGACTAGCGGGAGTAAATTACAATGAGCAGTTCTTC.

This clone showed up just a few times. The CDR3 sequence: CASSLDNANTEAFF. CDR3 in DNA: TGCGCCAGCAGCTTAGACAACGCGAACACTGAAGCTTTCTTT. The V call is TRBV5-1, the J call TRBJ1-1, with D unresolved. Germline lookup yields CDR1 SGHRS and CDR2 YFSETQ. This CDR3 has 14 amino acids. Trimming cost V 2 bases and J 1 base, with 9 bases left between them.

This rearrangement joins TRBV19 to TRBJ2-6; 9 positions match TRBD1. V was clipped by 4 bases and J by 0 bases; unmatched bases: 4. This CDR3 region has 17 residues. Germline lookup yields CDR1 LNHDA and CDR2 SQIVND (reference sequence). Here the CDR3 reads CASSRTGANSGANVLTF. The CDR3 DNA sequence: TGTGCCAGTAGTAGGACAGGGGCTAACTCTGGGGCCAACGTCCTGACTTTC.

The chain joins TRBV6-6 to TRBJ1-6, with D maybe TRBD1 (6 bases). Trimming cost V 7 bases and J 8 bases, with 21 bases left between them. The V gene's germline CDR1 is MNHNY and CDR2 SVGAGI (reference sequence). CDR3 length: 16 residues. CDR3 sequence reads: CASNLSGQGIDSPLHF. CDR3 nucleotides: TGTGCCAGCAATCTATCAGGGCAGGGGATAGATTCACCCCTCCACTTT.

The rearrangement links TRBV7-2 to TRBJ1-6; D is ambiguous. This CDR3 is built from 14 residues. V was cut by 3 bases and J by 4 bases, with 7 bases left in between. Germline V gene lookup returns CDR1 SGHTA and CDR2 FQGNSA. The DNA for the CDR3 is TGTGCCAGCAGCTTGGGGAGTTATAATTCACCCCTCCACTTT. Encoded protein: CASSLGSYNSPLHF.